The clone carrying this T cell receptor beta chain appeared a single time. Its specificity is not known. These data belong to a study of cytomegalovirus exposure and HLA in healthy donors. Sequencing was performed with immunoSEQ multiplex PCR; in TCRdb, only in-frame clones are kept and a portion is missing. The table lists fewer than 120,000 clones, more than 75% of them singletons. The V gene's germline CDR1 is SNHLY and CDR2 FYNNEI. The CDR3 is 13 residues long. The study, taken as a whole, reports: Subsequent analysis found a tendency for first-cohort TCR clusters to co-occur within the 120 or so validation repertoires.

The source is a woman in her twenties or thirties in good health and CMV-seropositive. The material sequenced was PBMCs. This chain joins TRBV2 and TRBJ2-1; D may be TRBD2 (5 bases). The CDR3 here is CATADFAYNEQFF. The DNA of the CDR3 is TGTGCAACTGCGGACTTTGCCTACAATGAGCAGTTCTTC.